This T cell receptor (beta chain) is drawn from a study of blood T cell repertoires in COVID-19. Authors' methods: Reference gene primers were amplified, and this amplification served to estimate nucleated cell counts. The method was immunoSEQ multiplex PCR; TCRdb's version includes in-frame clones alone and lacks a portion of them. The V and J calls and clone size are taken from that table; D and trimming were inferred from the DNA. The sample holds about 400,000 clones; around 89% are singletons and the top ten take around 0.91%. The CDR3 contains 15 residues. Between the trimmed V and J ends, which lost 1 base and 2 bases, there was a span of 10 bases. Germline V CDR1 and CDR2: SEHNR, FQNEAQ (reference sequence). Adults between roughly 18 and 95 years of age took part from about two dozen US areas. Cohorts were based on clinical histories the participants reported.

Sample: PBMCs or T cells enriched from blood (not recorded which). The TCR sequence derives from a woman younger than 45 with acute COVID-19. The V gene is TRBV7-9, the J gene TRBJ2-3; weak D call: TRBD2 (5 bases). The CDR3 DNA follows: TGTGCCAGCAGCTTAGAAGGACTGGACACAGATACGCAGTATTTT. It is translated as CASSLEGLDTDTQYF.